This T cell receptor (beta chain) was recorded in a study of CD8+ T cells in alopecia areata. Background on the study: The drug, tofacitinib, lasted 6 to 18 months, followed by 6 months off drug. Findings of the study overall: Because one nonresponder was included, the link of baseline CD8+ expansion to response is considered uncertain.

Trimming took 2 bases from V and 6 from J; bases not matched to a gene: 5. Germline V gene sequence: CDR1 SGHTA, CDR2 FQGNSA. The CDR3 totals 15 residues. Treatment: oral pan-JAK inhibitor, 5-10 mg twice daily. Both peripheral blood and punch biopsies of lesional scalp skin were obtained from patients who had alopecia areata. Concerning this clone: Its antigen remains unidentified.

RNA extraction was followed by reverse transcription into cDNA, which acted as the sequencing template. Using immunoSEQ multiplex PCR, the repertoire was profiled, and TCRdb retains in-frame clones only, with some absent. The data contain 4,000 to 5,500 clones, over 65% of them singletons. This TCR derives from a human donor with alopecia areata. V and J are TRBV7-2 and TRBJ2-7; TRBD1 aligns across 12 bases. The source was skin, collected at week 24, from a patient treated with tofacitinib. The CDR3 loop is CASSLFGTGGGEQYF. The DNA of the CDR3 is TGTGCCAGCAGCTTATTCGGGACAGGGGGCGGCGAGCAGTACTTC. Full variable domain (outside the CDR3, taken from reference TRBV7-2 and TRBJ2-7): GAGVSQSPSNKVTEKGKDVELRCDPISGHTALYWYRQSLGQGLEFLIYFQGNSAPDKSGLPSDRFSAERTGGSVSTLTIQRTQQEDSAVYLCASSLFGTGGGEQYFGPGTRLTVT.